This record looks at one TCR beta chain sequence and its context. This specimen comes from a study of blood T cell repertoires in COVID-19. Across the study: The origin of the acute and convalescent COVID-19 samples was the United States, Italy and Spain. PBMCs, B-cell-depleted T cells, or T cells were the source of the cDNA or gDNA that made up the material.

The V end lost 5 bases, the J end lost 0 bases, and 13 bases lay between the germline ends. This CDR3 comprises 15 residues. Germline CDR1 is MNHEY and CDR2 is SVGAGI. Authors' analysis steps: Cell counts per sample came from amplifying reference gene primers. TCRdb's table, derived via immunoSEQ multiplex PCR, lists solely in-frame clones and lacks some. The V and J calls and clone size come from that table; D and trimming were worked out from the DNA. The sample holds about 270,000 clones, 88% seen once. This receptor was obtained from a man between 60 and 70 years old who had recovered from COVID-19. The source material was peripheral blood. J is TRBJ1-1 and V is TRBV6-5; maybe TRBD1 (5 bases). CDR3 residues: CASSMSGGMNTEAFF. CDR3 coding DNA: TGTGCCAGCAGTATGTCGGGGGGGATGAACACTGAAGCTTTCTTT.